These 12 T cell receptor beta chains originate from one sample sequenced in a study of shared clonotypes between healthy human individuals. The repertoire was sequenced with immunoSEQ multiplex PCR; TCRdb's copy has only in-frame clones and lacks some. The sample includes approximately 2,300,000 clones, under 95% of them seen just once. The sample taken for sequencing was naive CD4+ T cells from PBMCs. Sample subset: CD45RA+ positively selected. The receptors derive from a man in his late teens or twenties in good health. Some clones in this sample may be carry-over from other donors' samples.

This clone occurred a few times. The CDR3 nucleotides read TGTGCCACCAGCAGACCGGGACAAGGCGGCACTGAAGCTTTCTTT. Residues: CATSRPGQGGTEAFF. This rearrangement joins TRBV15 to TRBJ1-1, with D perhaps matching TRBD1 (6 bases). Trimming removed 2 bases at V and 4 bases at J, with 14 bases between. CDR3 size: 15 residues. CDR1 is LNHNV and CDR2 is YYDKDF in the germline V gene (reference sequence). Based on the CDR3 plus reference TRBV15 and TRBJ1-1, the full variable domain is DAMVIQNPRYQVTQFGKPVTLSCSQTLNHNVMYWYQQKSSQAPKLLFHYYDKDFNNEADTPDNFQSRRPNTSFCFLDIRSPGLGDTAMYLCATSRPGQGGTEAFFGQGTRLTVV.

This clone appeared a single time. The gene calls are TRBV12-5 and TRBJ2-1; no clear D. The V gene lost 9 bases and the J gene lost 5 bases, with 14 bases spanning the gap. This CDR3 is built from 13 residues. Germline V gene lookup returns CDR1 LGHNT and CDR2 FRNRAP. The CDR3 protein is CASLNRGDNEQFF. For the CDR3, the DNA is TGTGCTAGCCTTAACCGTGGGGACAATGAGCAGTTCTTC.

The chain couples TRBV18 to TRBJ1-1; D unresolved. Trimming stripped 3 bases from V and 4 bases from J, with 12 bases between. The CDR3 consists of 14 residues. CDR1 and CDR2 from the germline V gene are KGHSH and LQKENI. The CDR3 nucleotides are TGTGCCAGCTCACCTCAAATGGGCGCCACTGAAGCTTTCTTT. Its protein product is CASSPQMGATEAFF. Full variable domain (missing parts from reference TRBV18 and TRBJ1-1): NAGVMQNPRHLVRRRGQEARLRCSPMKGHSHVYWYRQLPEEGLKFMVYLQKENIIDESGMPKERFSAEFPKEGPSILRIQQVVRGDSAAYFCASSPQMGATEAFFGQGTRLTVV.

Turning to this clone: In the same sample, other DNA sequences code for this CDR3. The chain recombines TRBV9 with TRBJ2-1, with D unresolved. The germline V and J ends were trimmed by 0 bases and 2 bases, with 9 bases remaining between them. The CDR3 contains 15 residues. In germline, CDR1 is SGDLS, CDR2 YYNGEE. CDR3 loop: CASSVAGGPYNEQFF. Here the CDR3 DNA reads TGTGCCAGCAGCGTAGCTGGTGGACCCTACAATGAGCAGTTCTTC.

Here the CDR3 DNA reads TGCGCCAGCAGTACCCGACAGGGGGCTCAGCCCCAGCATTTT. It codes for CASSTRQGAQPQHF. The gene calls are TRBV23-1 and TRBJ1-5; 10 bases match TRBD1. TRBV23-1 is an ORF, and what it does is uncertain. V lost 5 bases to trimming and J lost 6 bases; unmatched junction nucleotides: 4. The CDR3 is made up of 14 amino acids.

The chain is built from TRBV19 and TRBJ2-7, with D perhaps being TRBD1 or TRBD2 (5 bases each). Germline loops: CDR1 LNHDA, CDR2 SQIVND (reference sequence). V was clipped by 4 bases and J by 3 bases, with 16 bases between them. This CDR3 spans 15 amino acids. The CDR3 loop is CASSTRTRRHYEQYF. CDR3 DNA: TGTGCCAGTAGTACCCGGACAAGGAGGCACTACGAGCAGTACTTC.

The chain carries TRBV1 and TRBJ1-1; the tabulated D call, TRBD1, remains unverified against the DNA. TRBV1 is annotated as a pseudogene. The CDR3 sequence is 16 residues long. The CDR3 loop reads CTSSQRLKGGRGEAFF. CDR3 DNA: TGCACCAGCAGCCAAAGGCTCAAAGGGGGAAGGGGTGAAGCTTTCTTT.

The gene calls are TRBV7-9 and TRBJ2-3; 7 nucleotides align to TRBD1. V trimming: 5 bases; J trimming: 0 bases; junction bases outside the gene matches: 14. Germline V gene lookup returns CDR1 SEHNR and CDR2 FQNEAQ (reference sequence). This CDR3 comprises 18 residues. CDR3 nucleotide sequence: TGTGCCAGCAGCCCAAATAGGGGGCCGAAGACTAGCACAGATACGCAGTATTTT. Translation: CASSPNRGPKTSTDTQYF.

The chain joins TRBV7-9 to TRBJ1-1, with D unclear. Germline CDR1 SEHNR, CDR2 FQNEAQ (reference sequence). Trimming shortened V by 2 bases and J by 8 bases, and 12 bases separated the two germline ends. This CDR3 contains 13 residues. The CDR3 DNA is TGTGCCAGCAGCTTATTTGCCTTAGGGGAAGCTTTCTTT. It codes for CASSLFALGEAFF.

This chain links TRBV7-9 with TRBJ2-3; 8 bases match TRBD2. The V segment lost 5 bases and the J segment 4 bases; nucleotides outside the gene matches: 11. In germline, CDR1 is SEHNR, CDR2 FQNEAQ (reference sequence). The CDR3 contains 16 residues. CDR3 DNA sequence: TGTGCCAGCAGCCCCAGCGGGAGCGCGGGGGCAGATACGCAGTATTTT. Residues: CASSPSGSAGADTQYF.

The chain combines TRBV7-9 with TRBJ1-2; unclear D gene. The V and J ends lost 1 base and 5 bases respectively, with 8 bases between them. Germline V gene sequence: CDR1 SEHNR, CDR2 FQNEAQ (reference sequence). CDR3 length equals 13 residues. The CDR3 region has the DNA TGTGCCAGCAGCTTAGTTGTCAGTTATGGCTACACCTTC. The encoded protein is CASSLVVSYGYTF. Full variable domain (rest looked up from reference TRBV7-9 and TRBJ1-2): DTGVSQNPRHKITKRGQNVTFRCDPISEHNRLYWYRQTLGQGPEFLTYFQNEAQLEKSRLLSDRFSAERPKGSFSTLEIQRTEQGDSAMYLCASSLVVSYGYTFGSGTRLTVV.

The chain is built from TRBV7-2 and TRBJ2-5, with a weak D call TRBD1 (6 bases). From germline, CDR1 is SGHTA and CDR2 FQGNSA. The V end lost 5 bases, the J end lost 0 bases, and 10 bases lay between the germline ends. This CDR3 comprises 14 residues. Here the CDR3 reads CASSPRGHQETQYF. The CDR3 nucleotides read TGTGCCAGCAGCCCCAGGGGACACCAAGAGACCCAGTACTTC. Looking up the rest from reference TRBV7-2 and TRBJ2-5 gives the full variable domain: GAGVSQSPSNKVTEKGKDVELRCDPISGHTALYWYRQSLGQGLEFLIYFQGNSAPDKSGLPSDRFSAERTGGSVSTLTIQRTQQEDSAVYLCASSPRGHQETQYFGPGTRLLVL.